The text below deals with one TCR beta chain. Its antigen is undetermined. This sample stems from a study of PD-1 blockade in classical Hodgkin lymphoma. Findings of the study overall: Individuals who commenced nivolumab within less than 1 year of ASCT were excluded.

Profiling relied on immunoSEQ multiplex PCR, and the TCRdb table lists in-frame clones only, not all of them. The sample lists about 90,000 clones, approximately 90% occurring once. Specified time point: cycle 4 day 1 (C4D1), after more than 5 weeks of nivolumab. Following autologous stem cell transplantation, relapse occurred in every patient, and exposure to brentuximab vedotin varied. The germline V gene has CDR1 MDHEN and CDR2 SYDVKM. Trimming cost V 4 bases and J 5 bases, with 9 bases left between them. The CDR3 is made up of 13 amino acids. The sequencing here drew on peripheral blood mononuclear cells (PBMCs), taken before the fourth cycle of nivolumab. The TCR sequence derives from a human donor with classical Hodgkin lymphoma. This chain uses TRBV28 with TRBJ2-1; D is perhaps TRBD1 or TRBD2 (5 bases each). Here the CDR3 DNA reads TGTGCCAGCAGTTGGGGACCGAACAATGAGCAGTTCTTC. This codes for CASSWGPNNEQFF.